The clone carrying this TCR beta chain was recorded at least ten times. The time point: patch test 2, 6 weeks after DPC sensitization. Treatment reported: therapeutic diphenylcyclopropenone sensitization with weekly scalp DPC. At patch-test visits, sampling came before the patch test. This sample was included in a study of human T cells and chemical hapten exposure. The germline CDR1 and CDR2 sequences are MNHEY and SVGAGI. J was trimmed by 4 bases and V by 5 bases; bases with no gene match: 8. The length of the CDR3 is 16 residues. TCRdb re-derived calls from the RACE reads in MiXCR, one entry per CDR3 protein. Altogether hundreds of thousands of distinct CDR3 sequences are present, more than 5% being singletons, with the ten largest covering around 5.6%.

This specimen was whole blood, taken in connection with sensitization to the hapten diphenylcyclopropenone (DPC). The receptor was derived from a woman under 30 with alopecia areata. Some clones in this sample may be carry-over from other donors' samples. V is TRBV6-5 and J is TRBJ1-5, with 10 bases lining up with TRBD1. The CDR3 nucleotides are TGTGCCAGCAGTAATCTTGGGGGACAGGGGAATCAGCCCCAGCATTTT. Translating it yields CASSNLGGQGNQPQHF.